This T cell receptor beta chain was profiled in a study of shared clonotypes between healthy human individuals. Study background: Donors, aged 18 to 49, were a couple of women and three men.

Clones were sequenced by immunoSEQ multiplex PCR, and TCRdb holds only the in-frame ones, with some missing. The sample records about 1.5 million clones, 95% to 97% being singletons. V shed 6 bases and J 7 bases; nucleotides not matched to a gene: 14. Germline V CDR1 and CDR2: ENHRY, SYGVKD. The CDR3 spans 17 residues. The TCR sequence derives from a man aged 25 to 40 in good health. V and J are TRBV10-3 and TRBJ2-7; 14 bases map to TRBD2. Material for sequencing was naive CD4+ T cells sorted from blood. Subset denoted: CD45RA+ positively selected. The CDR3: CAISPGTSGGGRMEQYF. For the CDR3, the DNA is TGTGCCATCAGCCCCGGGACTAGCGGGGGTGGGAGAATGGAGCAGTACTTC.